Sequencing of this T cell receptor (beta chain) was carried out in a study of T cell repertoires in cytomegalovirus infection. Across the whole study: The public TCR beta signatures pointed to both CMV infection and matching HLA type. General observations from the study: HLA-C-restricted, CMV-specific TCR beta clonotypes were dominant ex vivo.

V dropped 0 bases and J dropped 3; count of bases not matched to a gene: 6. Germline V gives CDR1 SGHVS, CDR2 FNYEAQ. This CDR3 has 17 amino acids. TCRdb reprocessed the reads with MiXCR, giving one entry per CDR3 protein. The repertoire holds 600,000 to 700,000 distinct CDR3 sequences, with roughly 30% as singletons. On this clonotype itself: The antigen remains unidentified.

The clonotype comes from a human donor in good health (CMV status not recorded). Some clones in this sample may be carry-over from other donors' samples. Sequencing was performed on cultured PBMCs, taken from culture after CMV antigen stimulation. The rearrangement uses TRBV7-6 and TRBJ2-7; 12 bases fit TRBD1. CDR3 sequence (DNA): TGTGCCAGCAGCTTAGCCCCGGGACAGGGGGCGGACTACGAGCAGTACTTC. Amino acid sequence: CASSLAPGQGADYEQYF. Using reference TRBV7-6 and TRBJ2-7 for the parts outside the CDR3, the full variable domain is GAGVSQSPRYKVTKRGQDVALRCDPISGHVSLYWYRQALGQGPEFLTYFNYEAQQDKSGLPNDRFSAERPEGSISTLTIQRTEQRDSAMYRCASSLAPGQGADYEQYFGPGTRLTVT.